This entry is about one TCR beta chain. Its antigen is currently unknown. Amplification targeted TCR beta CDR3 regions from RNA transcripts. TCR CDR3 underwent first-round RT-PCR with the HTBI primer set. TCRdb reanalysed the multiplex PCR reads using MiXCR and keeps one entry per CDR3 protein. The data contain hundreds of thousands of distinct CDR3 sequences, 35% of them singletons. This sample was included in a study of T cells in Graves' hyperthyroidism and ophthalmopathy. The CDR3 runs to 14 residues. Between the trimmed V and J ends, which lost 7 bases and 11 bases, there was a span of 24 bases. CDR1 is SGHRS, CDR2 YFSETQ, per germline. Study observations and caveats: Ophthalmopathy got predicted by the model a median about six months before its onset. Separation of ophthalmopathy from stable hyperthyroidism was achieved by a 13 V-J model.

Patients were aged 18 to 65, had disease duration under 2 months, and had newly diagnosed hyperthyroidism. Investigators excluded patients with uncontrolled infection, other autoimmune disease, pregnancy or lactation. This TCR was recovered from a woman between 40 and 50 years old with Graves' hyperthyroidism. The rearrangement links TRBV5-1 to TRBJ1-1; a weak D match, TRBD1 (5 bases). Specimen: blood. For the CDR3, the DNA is TGCGCCAGCGGGGGAGAGGAGGAAGCTTTTGGGGCTTTCTTT. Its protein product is CASGGEEEAFGAFF.